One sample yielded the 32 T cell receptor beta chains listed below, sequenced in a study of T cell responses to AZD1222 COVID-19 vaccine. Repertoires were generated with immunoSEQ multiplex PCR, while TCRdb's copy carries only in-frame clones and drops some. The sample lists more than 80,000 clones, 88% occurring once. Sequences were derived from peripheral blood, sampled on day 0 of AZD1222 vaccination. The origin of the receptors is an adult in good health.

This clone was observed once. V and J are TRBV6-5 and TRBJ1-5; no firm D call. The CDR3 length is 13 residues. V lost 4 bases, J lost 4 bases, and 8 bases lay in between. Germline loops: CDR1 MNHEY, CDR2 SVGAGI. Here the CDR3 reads CASSSTINQPQHF. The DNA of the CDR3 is TGTGCCAGCAGTTCCACAATTAATCAGCCCCAGCATTTT.

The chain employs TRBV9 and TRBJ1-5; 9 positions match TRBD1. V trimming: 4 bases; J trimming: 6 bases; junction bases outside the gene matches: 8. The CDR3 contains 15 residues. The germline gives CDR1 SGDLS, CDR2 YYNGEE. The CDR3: CASSRTGEWGQPQHF. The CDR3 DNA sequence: TGTGCCAGCAGCCGGACAGGGGAGTGGGGTCAGCCCCAGCATTTT.

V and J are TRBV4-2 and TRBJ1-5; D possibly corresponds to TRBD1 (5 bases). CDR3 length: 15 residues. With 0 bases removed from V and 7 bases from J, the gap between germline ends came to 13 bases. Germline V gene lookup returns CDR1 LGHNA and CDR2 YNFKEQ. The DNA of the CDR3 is TGTGCCAGCAGCCAAGAAATGAGGGGAGGCCAGCCCCAGCATTTT. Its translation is CASSQEMRGGQPQHF.

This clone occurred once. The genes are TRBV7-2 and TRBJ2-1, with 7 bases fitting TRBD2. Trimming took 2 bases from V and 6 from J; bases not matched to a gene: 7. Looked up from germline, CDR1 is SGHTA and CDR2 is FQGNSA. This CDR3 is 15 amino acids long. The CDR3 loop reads CASSLSHGRLNEQFF. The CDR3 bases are TGTGCCAGCAGCTTATCCCACGGGAGGCTCAATGAGCAGTTCTTC.

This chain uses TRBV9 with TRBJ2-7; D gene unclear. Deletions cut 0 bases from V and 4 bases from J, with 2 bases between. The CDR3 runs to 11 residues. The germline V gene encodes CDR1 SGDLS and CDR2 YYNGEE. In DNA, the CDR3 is TGTGCCAGCAGCGTAGGATACGAGCAGTACTTC. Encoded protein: CASSVGYEQYF. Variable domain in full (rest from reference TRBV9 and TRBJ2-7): DSGVTQTPKHLITATGQRVTLRCSPRSGDLSVYWYQQSLDQGLQFLIQYYNGEERAKGNILERFSAQQFPDLHSELNLSSLELGDSALYFCASSVGYEQYFGPGTRLTVT.

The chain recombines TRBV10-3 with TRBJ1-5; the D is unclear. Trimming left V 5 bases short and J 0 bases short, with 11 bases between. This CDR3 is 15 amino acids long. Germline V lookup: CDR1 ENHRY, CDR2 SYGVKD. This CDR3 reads CAISPGIYSNQPQHF. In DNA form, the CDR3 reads TGTGCCATCAGTCCTGGGATTTATAGCAATCAGCCCCAGCATTTT.

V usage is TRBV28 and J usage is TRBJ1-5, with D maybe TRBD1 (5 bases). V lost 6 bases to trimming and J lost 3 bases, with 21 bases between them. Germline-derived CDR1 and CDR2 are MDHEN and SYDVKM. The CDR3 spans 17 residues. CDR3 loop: CASSEGVGLGSNQPQHF. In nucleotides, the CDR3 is TGTGCCAGCAGCGAAGGGGTGGGGTTAGGGTCCAATCAGCCCCAGCATTTT. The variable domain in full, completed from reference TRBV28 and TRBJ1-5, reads DVKVTQSSRYLVKRTGEKVFLECVQDMDHENMFWYRQDPGLGLRLIYFSYDVKMKEKGDIPEGYSVSREKKERFSLILESASTNQTSMYLCASSEGVGLGSNQPQHFGDGTRLSIL.

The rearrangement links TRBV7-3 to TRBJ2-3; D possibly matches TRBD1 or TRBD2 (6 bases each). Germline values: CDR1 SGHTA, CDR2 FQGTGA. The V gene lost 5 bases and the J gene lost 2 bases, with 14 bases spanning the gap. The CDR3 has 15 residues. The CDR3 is CASSPGVGATDTQYF. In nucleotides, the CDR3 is TGTGCCAGCAGCCCGGGGGTGGGGGCCACAGATACGCAGTATTTT.

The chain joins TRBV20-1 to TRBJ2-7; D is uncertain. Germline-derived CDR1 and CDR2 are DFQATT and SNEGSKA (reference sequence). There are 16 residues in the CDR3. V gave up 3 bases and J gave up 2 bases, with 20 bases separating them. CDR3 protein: CSASPGSTTGTYEQYF. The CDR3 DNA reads TGCAGTGCTAGTCCTGGTAGTACCACTGGGACCTACGAGCAGTACTTC.

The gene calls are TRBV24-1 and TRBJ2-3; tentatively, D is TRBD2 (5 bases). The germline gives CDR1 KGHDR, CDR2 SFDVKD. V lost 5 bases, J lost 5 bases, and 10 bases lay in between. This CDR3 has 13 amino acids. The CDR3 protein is CATSGGNGDTQYF. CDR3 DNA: TGTGCCACCAGTGGAGGGAACGGAGATACGCAGTATTTT.

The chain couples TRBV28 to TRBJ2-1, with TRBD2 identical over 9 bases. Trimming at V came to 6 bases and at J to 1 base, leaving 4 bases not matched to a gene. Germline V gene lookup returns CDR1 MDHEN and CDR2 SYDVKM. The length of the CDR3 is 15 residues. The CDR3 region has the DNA TGTGCCAGCAGCCTTCTAGCGGGGTCCTACAATGAGCAGTTCTTC. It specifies CASSLLAGSYNEQFF.

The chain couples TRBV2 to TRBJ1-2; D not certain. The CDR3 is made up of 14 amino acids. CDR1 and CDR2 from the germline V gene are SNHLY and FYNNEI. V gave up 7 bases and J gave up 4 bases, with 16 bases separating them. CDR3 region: CASTETSTTYGYTF. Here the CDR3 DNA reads TGTGCCAGCACCGAGACATCCACGACCTATGGCTACACCTTC.

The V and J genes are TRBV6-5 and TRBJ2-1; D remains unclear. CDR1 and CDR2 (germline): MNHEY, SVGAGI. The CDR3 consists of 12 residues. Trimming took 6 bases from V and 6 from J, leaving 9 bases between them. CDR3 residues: CASSLGGNEQFF. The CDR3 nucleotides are TGTGCCAGCAGCCTCGGTGGCAATGAGCAGTTCTTC.

CDR3: CASSPGDGYGYTF. CDR3 nucleotide sequence: TGTGCCAGCAGCCCTGGGGACGGCTATGGCTACACCTTC. V is TRBV11-3 and J is TRBJ1-2; D is possibly TRBD1 (5 bases). The ends were cut back, 5 bases at V and 4 bases at J, with 11 bases in the middle. CDR3 length: 13 residues. The germline V gene encodes CDR1 SGHNT and CDR2 YENEEA.

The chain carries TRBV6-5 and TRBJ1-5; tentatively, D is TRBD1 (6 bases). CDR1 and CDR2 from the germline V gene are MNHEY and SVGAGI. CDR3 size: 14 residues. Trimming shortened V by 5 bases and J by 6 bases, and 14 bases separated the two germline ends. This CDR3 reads CASSTRQDGQPQHF. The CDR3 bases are TGTGCCAGCAGTACCCGACAGGATGGTCAGCCCCAGCATTTT.

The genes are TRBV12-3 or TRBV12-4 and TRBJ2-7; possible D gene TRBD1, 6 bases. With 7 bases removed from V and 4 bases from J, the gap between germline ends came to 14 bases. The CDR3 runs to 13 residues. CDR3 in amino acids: CASTPRGRYEQYF. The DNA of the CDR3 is TGTGCCAGCACCCCCAGGGGTAGGTACGAGCAGTACTTC.

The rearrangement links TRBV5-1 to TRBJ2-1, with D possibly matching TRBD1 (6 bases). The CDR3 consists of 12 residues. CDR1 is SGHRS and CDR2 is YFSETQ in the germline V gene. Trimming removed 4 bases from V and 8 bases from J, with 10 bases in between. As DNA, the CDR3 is TGCGCCAGCAGCATACAGGGTCATGAGCAGTTCTTC. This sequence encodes CASSIQGHEQFF.

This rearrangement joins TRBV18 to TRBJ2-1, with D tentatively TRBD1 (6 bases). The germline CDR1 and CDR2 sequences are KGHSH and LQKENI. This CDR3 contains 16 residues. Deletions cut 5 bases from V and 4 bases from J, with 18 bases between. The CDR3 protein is CASSFLQGTIYNEQFF. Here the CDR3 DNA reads TGTGCCAGCTCATTCCTACAGGGTACCATATACAATGAGCAGTTCTTC.

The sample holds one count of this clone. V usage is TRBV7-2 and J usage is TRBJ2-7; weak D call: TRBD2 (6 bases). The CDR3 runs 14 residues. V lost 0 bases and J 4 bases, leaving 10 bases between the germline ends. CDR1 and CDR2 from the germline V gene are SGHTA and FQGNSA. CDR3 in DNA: TGTGCCAGCAGCTTAGCGCGAGGAGGGTACGAGCAGTACTTC. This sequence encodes CASSLARGGYEQYF. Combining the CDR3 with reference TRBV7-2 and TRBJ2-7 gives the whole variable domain GAGVSQSPSNKVTEKGKDVELRCDPISGHTALYWYRQSLGQGLEFLIYFQGNSAPDKSGLPSDRFSAERTGGSVSTLTIQRTQQEDSAVYLCASSLARGGYEQYFGPGTRLTVT.

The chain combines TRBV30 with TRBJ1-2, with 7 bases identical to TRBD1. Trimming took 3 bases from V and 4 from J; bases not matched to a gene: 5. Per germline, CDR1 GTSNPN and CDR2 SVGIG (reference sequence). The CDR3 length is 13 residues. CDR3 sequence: CAWRDRQGYGYTF. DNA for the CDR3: TGTGCCTGGAGGGATCGACAGGGCTATGGCTACACCTTC.

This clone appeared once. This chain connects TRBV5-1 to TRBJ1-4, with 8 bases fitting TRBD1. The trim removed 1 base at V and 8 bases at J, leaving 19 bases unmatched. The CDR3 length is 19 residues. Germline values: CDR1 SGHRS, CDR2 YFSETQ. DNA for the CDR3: TGCGCCAGCAGCTTGTTTTGGATGGACAGGGACGCCTGGCAGGAAAAACTGTTTTTT. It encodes CASSLFWMDRDAWQEKLFF.

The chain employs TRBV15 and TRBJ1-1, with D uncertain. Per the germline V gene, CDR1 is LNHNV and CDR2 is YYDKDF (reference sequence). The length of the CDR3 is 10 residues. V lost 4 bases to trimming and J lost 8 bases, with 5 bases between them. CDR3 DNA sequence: TGTGCCACCAGCATAGGGGAAGCTTTCTTT. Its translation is CATSIGEAFF.

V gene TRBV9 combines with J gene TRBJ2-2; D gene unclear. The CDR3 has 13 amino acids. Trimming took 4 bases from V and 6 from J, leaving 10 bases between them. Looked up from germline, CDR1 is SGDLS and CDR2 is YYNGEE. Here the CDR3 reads CASSPPRSGELFF. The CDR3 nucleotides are TGTGCCAGCAGCCCCCCGAGATCCGGGGAGCTGTTTTTT.

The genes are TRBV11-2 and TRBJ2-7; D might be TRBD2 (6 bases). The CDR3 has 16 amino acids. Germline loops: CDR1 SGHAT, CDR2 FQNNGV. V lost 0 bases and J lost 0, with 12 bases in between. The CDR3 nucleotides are TGTGCCAGCAGCTTAGAGGTTAGCGGAGCCTCCTACGAGCAGTACTTC. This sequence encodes CASSLEVSGASYEQYF.

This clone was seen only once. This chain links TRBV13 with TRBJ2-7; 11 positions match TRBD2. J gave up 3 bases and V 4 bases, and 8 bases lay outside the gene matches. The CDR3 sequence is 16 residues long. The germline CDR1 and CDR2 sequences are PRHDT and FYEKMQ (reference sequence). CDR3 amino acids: CASSSRLAGKYYEQYF. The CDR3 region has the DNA TGTGCCAGCAGCTCAAGACTAGCGGGGAAATACTACGAGCAGTACTTC.

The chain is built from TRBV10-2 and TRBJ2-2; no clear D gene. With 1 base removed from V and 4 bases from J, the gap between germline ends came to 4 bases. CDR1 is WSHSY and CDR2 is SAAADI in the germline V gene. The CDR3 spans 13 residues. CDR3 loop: CASSELGTGELFF. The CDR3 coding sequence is TGCGCCAGCAGTGAGTTAGGCACCGGGGAGCTGTTTTTT.

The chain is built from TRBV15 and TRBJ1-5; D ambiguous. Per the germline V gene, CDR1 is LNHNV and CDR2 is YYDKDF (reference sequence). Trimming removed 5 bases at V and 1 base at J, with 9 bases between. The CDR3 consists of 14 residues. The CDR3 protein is CATSGYDSNQPQHF. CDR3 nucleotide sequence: TGTGCCACCAGCGGATACGACAGCAATCAGCCCCAGCATTTT.

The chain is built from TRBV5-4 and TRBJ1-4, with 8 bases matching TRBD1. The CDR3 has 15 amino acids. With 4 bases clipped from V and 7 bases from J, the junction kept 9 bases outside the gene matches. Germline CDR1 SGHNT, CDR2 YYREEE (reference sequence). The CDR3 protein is CASSPGGDRGEKLFF. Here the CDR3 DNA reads TGTGCCAGCAGCCCGGGGGGCGACAGGGGTGAAAAACTGTTTTTT.

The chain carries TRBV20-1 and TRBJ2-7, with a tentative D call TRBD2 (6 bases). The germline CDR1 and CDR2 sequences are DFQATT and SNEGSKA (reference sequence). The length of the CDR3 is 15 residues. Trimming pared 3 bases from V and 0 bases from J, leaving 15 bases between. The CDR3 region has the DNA TGCAGTGCTAGTAACGAGGCTAGCGTCTCCTACGAGCAGTACTTC. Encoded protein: CSASNEASVSYEQYF.

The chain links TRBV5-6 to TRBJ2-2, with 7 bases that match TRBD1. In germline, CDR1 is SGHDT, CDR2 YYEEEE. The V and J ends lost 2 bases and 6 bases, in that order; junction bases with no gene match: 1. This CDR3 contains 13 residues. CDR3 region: CASSFQGAGELFF. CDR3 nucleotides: TGTGCCAGCAGCTTTCAGGGGGCCGGGGAGCTGTTTTTT.

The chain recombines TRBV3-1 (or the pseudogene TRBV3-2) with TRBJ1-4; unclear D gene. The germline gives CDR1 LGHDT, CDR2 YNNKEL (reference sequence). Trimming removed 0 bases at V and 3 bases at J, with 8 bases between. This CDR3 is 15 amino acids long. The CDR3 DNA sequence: TGTGCCAGCAGCCAAGATGGGTGGGCTAATGAAAAACTGTTTTTT. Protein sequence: CASSQDGWANEKLFF.

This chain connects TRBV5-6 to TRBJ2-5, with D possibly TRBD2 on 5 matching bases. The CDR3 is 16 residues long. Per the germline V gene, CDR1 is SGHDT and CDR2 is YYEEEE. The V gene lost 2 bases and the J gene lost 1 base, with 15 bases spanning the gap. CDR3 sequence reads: CASSFRSVSLQETQYF. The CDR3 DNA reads TGTGCCAGCAGCTTTCGTAGCGTAAGTCTCCAAGAGACCCAGTACTTC.